This T cell receptor beta chain was captured by sequencing in a study of human T cells and chemical hapten exposure. Whole-study context: Patch tests put 0.01% DPC on the upper back, read at 6 days.

Study conclusions and caveats: TCRs above 1 in 1000 frequency did not change with DPC sensitization.

Within the library, unique molecular identifiers were attached to each individual cDNA molecule. TCRdb redid the calling of the RACE reads with MiXCR, one entry per CDR3 protein. The sample has 150,000 to 200,000 distinct CDR3 sequences, around 24% seen once; the top ten hold approximately 6.7%. Documented time point: patch test 1, 2 weeks after DPC sensitization. As for treatment: therapeutic diphenylcyclopropenone sensitization with weekly scalp DPC. At every patch-test visit, blood was drawn before the patch test was applied. Comment on this clonotype: Its antigen is not known.

The sample was whole blood, taken in connection with sensitization to the hapten diphenylcyclopropenone (DPC). This sequence was found in a woman between 45 and 65 years old with alopecia areata. Some clones in this sample may be carry-over from other donors' samples.

CDR3 in amino acids: CSAQNPSGSSYEQYF. The CDR3 DNA reads TGCAGTGCCCAAAACCCTAGCGGGAGCTCCTACGAGCAGTACTTC. The genes are TRBV20-1 and TRBJ2-7; 10 nucleotides line up with TRBD2. The CDR3 has 15 amino acids. The V segment lost 6 bases and the J segment 0 bases; nucleotides outside the gene matches: 8. Germline V lookup: CDR1 DFQATT, CDR2 SNEGSKA (reference sequence).